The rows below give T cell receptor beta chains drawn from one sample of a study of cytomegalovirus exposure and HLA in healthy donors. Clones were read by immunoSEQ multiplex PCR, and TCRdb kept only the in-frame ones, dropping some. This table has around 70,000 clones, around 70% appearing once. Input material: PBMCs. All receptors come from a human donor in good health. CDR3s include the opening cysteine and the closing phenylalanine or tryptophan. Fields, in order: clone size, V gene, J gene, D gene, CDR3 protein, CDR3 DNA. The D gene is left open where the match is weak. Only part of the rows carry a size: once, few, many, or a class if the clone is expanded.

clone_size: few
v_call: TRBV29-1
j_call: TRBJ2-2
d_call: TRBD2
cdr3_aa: CSVRSGKGTGELFF
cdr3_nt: TGCAGCGTTAGAAGCGGGAAGGGCACCGGGGAGCTGTTTTTT

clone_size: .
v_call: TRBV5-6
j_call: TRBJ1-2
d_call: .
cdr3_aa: CASSPGQSNYGYTF
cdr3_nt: TGTGCCAGCAGCCCCGGACAGTCCAACTATGGCTACACCTTC

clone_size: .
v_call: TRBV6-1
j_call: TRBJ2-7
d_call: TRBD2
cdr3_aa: CASSYGRGGYEQYF
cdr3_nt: TGTGCCAGCAGTTATGGGAGGGGAGGCTACGAGCAGTACTTC

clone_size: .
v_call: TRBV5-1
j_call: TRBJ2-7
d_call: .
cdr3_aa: CASSLVGGPYEQYF
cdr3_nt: TGCGCCAGCAGCTTGGTGGGCGGGCCCTACGAGCAGTACTTC

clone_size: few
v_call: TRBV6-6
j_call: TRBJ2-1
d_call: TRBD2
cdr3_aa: CASSRGAGAGEQFF
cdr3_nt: TGTGCCAGCAGCCGTGGGGCGGGAGCAGGTGAGCAGTTCTTC

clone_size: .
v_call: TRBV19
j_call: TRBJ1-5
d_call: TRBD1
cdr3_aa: CASSRDRVYQPQHF
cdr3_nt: TGTGCCAGTAGTCGCGACAGGGTATATCAGCCCCAGCATTTT

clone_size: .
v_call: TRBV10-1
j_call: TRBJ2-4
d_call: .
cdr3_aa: CASSEASVGAKNIQYF
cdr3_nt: TGCGCCAGCAGTGAGGCCAGCGTTGGAGCCAAAAACATTCAGTACTTC

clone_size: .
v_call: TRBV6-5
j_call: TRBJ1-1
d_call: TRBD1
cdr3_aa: CASRRQGTEAFF
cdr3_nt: TGTGCCAGCAGGAGACAGGGGACTGAAGCTTTCTTT

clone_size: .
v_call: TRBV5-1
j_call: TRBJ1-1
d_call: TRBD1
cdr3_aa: CASSIQGQGNTEAFF
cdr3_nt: TGCGCCAGCAGCATACAGGGACAGGGGAACACTGAAGCTTTCTTT

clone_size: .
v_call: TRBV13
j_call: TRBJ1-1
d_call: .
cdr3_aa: CASSFWDTFEAFF
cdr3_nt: TGTGCCAGCAGCTTTTGGGACACCTTTGAAGCTTTCTTT

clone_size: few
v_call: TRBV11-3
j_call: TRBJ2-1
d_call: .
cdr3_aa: CASTLGGSYNEQFF
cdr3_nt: TGTGCCAGCACCCTGGGAGGCTCCTACAATGAGCAGTTCTTC

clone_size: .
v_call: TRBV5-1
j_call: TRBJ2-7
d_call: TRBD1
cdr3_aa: CASSKEGQASYEQYF
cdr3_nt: TGCGCCAGCTCCAAGGAAGGACAGGCCTCTTACGAGCAGTACTTC

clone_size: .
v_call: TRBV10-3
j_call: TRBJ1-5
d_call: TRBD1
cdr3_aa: CAISGTGDQPQHF
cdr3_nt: TGTGCCATCAGTGGAACAGGGGATCAGCCCCAGCATTTT

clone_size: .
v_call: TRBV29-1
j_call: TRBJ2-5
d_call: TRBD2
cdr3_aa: CSGTGLAGGPETQYF
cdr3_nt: TGCAGCGGGACGGGACTAGCGGGAGGTCCAGAGACCCAGTACTTC

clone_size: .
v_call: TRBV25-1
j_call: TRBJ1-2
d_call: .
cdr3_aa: CASSELEVNYGYTF
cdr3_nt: TGTGCCAGCAGTGAATTGGAGGTCAACTATGGCTACACCTTC

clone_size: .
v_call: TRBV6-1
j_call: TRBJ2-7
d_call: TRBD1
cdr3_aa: CASTEWTGGSYEQYF
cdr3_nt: TGTGCCAGCACCGAGTGGACAGGGGGCTCCTACGAGCAGTACTTC

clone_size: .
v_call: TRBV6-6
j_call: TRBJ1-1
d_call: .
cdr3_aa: CATQSGGAKTEAFF
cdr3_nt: TGTGCCACCCAATCGGGGGGGGCAAAAACTGAAGCTTTCTTT

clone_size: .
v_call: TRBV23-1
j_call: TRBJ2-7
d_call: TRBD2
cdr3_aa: CASTRTSGRAPGSYEQYF
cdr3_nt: TGCGCCAGCACTAGGACTAGCGGGAGGGCGCCGGGATCGTACGAGCAGTACTTC

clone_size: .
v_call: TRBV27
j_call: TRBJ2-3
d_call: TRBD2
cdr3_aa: CASSLSTSGTTDTQYF
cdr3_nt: TGTGCCAGCAGCCTATCGACTAGCGGAACCACAGATACGCAGTATTTT

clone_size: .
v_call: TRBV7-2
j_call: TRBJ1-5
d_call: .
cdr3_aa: CASSRDGSYQPQHF
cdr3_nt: TGTGCCAGCAGCCGGGACGGGAGCTATCAGCCCCAGCATTTT

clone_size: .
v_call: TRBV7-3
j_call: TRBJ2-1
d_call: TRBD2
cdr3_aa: CASSLTGGRGYNEQFF
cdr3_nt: TGTGCCAGCAGCTTAACGGGAGGGAGAGGCTACAATGAGCAGTTCTTC

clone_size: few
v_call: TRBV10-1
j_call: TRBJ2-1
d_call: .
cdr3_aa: CASSEQTGKEQFF
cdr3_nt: TGCGCCAGCAGTGAGCAGACGGGAAAGGAGCAGTTCTTC

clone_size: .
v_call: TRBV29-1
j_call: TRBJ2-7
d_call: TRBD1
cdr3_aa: CSVEKGTGGIEQYF
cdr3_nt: TGCAGCGTTGAAAAAGGGACAGGGGGCATCGAGCAGTACTTC

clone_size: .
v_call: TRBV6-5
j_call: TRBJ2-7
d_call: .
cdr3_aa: CASSYSRRGRYEQYF
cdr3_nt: TGTGCCAGCAGTTACTCGAGGAGGGGGCGATACGAGCAGTACTTC